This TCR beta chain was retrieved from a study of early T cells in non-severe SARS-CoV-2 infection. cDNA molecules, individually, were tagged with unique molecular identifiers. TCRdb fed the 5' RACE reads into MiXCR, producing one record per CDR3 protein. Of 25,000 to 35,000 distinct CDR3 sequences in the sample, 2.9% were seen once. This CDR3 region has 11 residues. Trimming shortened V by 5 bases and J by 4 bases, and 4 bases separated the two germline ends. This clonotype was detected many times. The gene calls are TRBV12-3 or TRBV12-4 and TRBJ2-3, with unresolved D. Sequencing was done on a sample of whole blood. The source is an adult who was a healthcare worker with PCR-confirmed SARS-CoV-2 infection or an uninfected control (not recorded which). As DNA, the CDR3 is TGTGCCAGCAGTAGGGCAGATACGCAGTATTTT. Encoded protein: CASSRADTQYF.